This T cell receptor (beta chain) was captured by sequencing in a study of regulatory T cells in long-lasting Graves disease. Across the study: Antithyroid drug exposure in newly diagnosed Graves' patients had lasted under 3 months. General study points: It is possible that accuracy was reduced by the small size of the sample. Thyroid tissue was not sampled; only peripheral blood was.

Regarding time point: newly diagnosed GD, antithyroid drugs for less than 3 months. After RNA was extracted from PBMCs, the TCR library was made from it. This clonotype was found many times. The target antigen is unknown. Building of the TCR beta libraries involved iRepertoire HTBI primers and Arm-PCR of CDR3 regions. TCRdb reanalysed the multiplex PCR reads using MiXCR and keeps one entry per CDR3 protein. The sample has some 230,000 distinct CDR3 sequences; roughly 18% are singletons. Germline V lookup: CDR1 SGHVS, CDR2 FQNEAQ. Trimming took 5 bases from V and 5 from J; bases not matched to a gene: 9. There are 14 residues in the CDR3.

Sequences were derived from peripheral blood mononuclear cells (PBMCs), sampled at new diagnosis, from a patient treated with antithyroid drugs. The chain combines TRBV7-8 with TRBJ2-7, with TRBD2 identical over 7 bases. The clonotype originates from a female donor with Graves disease. In DNA form, the CDR3 reads TGTGCCAGCAGCCCGGGGAGGGGAAGCCACGAGCAGTACTTC. It yields the protein CASSPGRGSHEQYF.